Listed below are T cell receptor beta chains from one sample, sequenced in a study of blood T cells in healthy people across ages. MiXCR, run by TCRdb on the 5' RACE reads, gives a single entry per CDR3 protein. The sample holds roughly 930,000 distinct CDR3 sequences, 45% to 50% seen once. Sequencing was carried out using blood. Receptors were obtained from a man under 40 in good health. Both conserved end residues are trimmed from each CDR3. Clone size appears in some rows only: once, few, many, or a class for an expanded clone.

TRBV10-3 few ASRDGTGALGNQPQH
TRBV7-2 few ASSRGSRETQY
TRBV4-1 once ASSQDAFTSGGNEQF
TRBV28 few ASSLSKGLSYEQY
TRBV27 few ASSFDQRNTEAF
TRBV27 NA ASSGTGGVKGNGYT
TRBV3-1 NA ASSSGTSGGASYNEQF
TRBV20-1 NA SARSAAGGNQPQH
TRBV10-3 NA AIGDTSSNEAF
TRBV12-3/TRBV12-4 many ASSRQGGEAF